This entry concerns a single TCR beta chain. The sample is drawn from a study of T cells expressing NK-cell markers. As for the study in general: Source material for TCR beta repertoires consisted of sorted CD3+CD56+NKG2C+, CD3+CD56+NKG2C- and CD3+CD56-NKG2C+ T cells.

The authors generated TCR beta cDNA through 5'RACE template switching with UMIs. TCRdb re-called the 5' RACE reads and shows each CDR3 protein once, DNA omitted. This table holds 150,000 or so distinct CDR3 sequences. Germline V gene lookup returns CDR1 MNHEY and CDR2 SMNVEV (reference sequence). The CDR3 runs 15 residues. This clonotype was obtained from a woman aged 18 to 75 in good health. The sequenced material came from blood T cells: a sorted CD56 or NKG2C T cell subset, CD4+ or CD8+ T cells, or bulk PBMC T cells (not recorded which). The V call is TRBV27, the J call TRBJ2-7; with no DNA, the TCRdb D assignment of TRBD2 cannot be verified. The CDR3 protein is CASSGPRLASTKQYF.